This entry concerns a single T cell receptor (beta chain). Its antigen is undetermined. CDR1 SGHRS and CDR2 YFSETQ come from the germline V gene. The V gene lost 1 base and the J gene lost 3 bases, with 13 bases spanning the gap. This CDR3 has 15 amino acids. These data originate in a study of T cell responses to AZD1222 COVID-19 vaccine. Study observations and caveats: Regions left unmutated in variants are reportedly the target of nearly half of spike-specific TCRs. The breadth and depth of Spike-specific TCRs increased once two AZD1222 doses had been given. In all cases, repertoires were sampled only after the peak T cell response. Spike-spanning, vaccine-associated CD4 TCRs were dominant at 160-218 and 743-854.

The table came from immunoSEQ multiplex PCR; TCRdb's copy has only in-frame clones and leaves some out. The data show just over 150,000 clones, roughly nine tenths seen once. This chain connects TRBV5-1 to TRBJ2-5; the D gene is possibly TRBD2 (5 bases). Sample: peripheral blood, taken after recovery from COVID-19. This TCR came from an adult who had recovered from COVID-19. This CDR3 is CASSLRGIGKETQYF. CDR3 coding DNA: TGCGCCAGCAGCTTGCGAGGGATAGGGAAAGAGACCCAGTACTTC. The variable domain in full, with the rest retrieved from reference TRBV5-1 and TRBJ2-5, is KAGVTQTPRYLIKTRGQQVTLSCSPISGHRSVSWYQQTPGQGLQFLFEYFSETQRNKGNFPGRFSGRQFSNSRSEMNVSTLELGDSALYLCASSLRGIGKETQYFGPGTRLLVL.